This entry features one T cell receptor beta chain sequence. Its cognate antigen is unknown. Germline-derived CDR1 and CDR2 are SGHRS and YFSETQ. CDR3 length equals 17 residues. Losses at the gene ends were 0 bases for V and 4 bases for J; bases not matched to a gene: 7. The sample is drawn from a study of cytomegalovirus exposure and HLA in healthy donors. Generated by immunoSEQ multiplex PCR, the TCRdb table keeps only in-frame clones and is missing some. The sample contains roughly 63,000 clones, more than 80% of which appear only once. General study points: That first-cohort TCR clusters tended to co-occur in the roughly 130 validation repertoires was found in a later analysis. It was reported that the classifier diagnosed cytomegalovirus status with high specificity and sensitivity in both the original and validation cohorts. Cytomegalovirus-associated status was assigned to roughly 160 TCR beta chains.

The chain has TRBV5-1 and TRBJ2-5; 12 bases are a match to TRBD2. The sequenced material came from PBMCs. The TCR comes from a woman aged 18 to 35 in good health and CMV-seronegative. CDR3 region: CASSLGLAGAGGETQYF. The CDR3 region has the DNA TGCGCCAGCAGCTTGGGACTAGCGGGAGCAGGCGGAGAGACCCAGTACTTC.